This TCR beta chain appears in the sequencing data of a study of cytomegalovirus exposure and HLA in healthy donors. Points from the study as a whole: TCR association rates varied by HLA locus in a later analysis, with DRB1 highest and HLA-C lowest. Later, an analysis showed that TCR beta chains associated with HLA were more clonally expanded than others that were equally common. TCR sequences were mostly rare, though some public TCRs occurred in many donors.

This PCR relied on a set of 60 Vbeta primers and 13 Jbeta primers. Some clones are missing from TCRdb's copy, which holds only in-frame ones; the method was immunoSEQ multiplex PCR. The sample lists some 160,000 clones; about 80% were seen once. This CDR3 contains 14 residues. Trimming cost V 3 bases and J 4 bases; bases outside gene matches: 5. Germline CDR1 KGHSH, CDR2 LQKENI. Turning to this clone: The antigen is undetermined.

The V and J genes are TRBV18 and TRBJ2-5, with 7 bases identical to TRBD1. Material: PBMCs. This receptor was obtained from a man aged 60 to 75 in good health and CMV-seronegative. CDR3 protein: CASSPDRAGETQYF. CDR3 bases: TGTGCCAGCTCACCCGACAGGGCGGGAGAGACCCAGTACTTC. Full variable domain (outside the CDR3, taken from reference TRBV18 and TRBJ2-5): NAGVMQNPRHLVRRRGQEARLRCSPMKGHSHVYWYRQLPEEGLKFMVYLQKENIIDESGMPKERFSAEFPKEGPSILRIQQVVRGDSAAYFCASSPDRAGETQYFGPGTRLLVL.